This T cell receptor (beta chain) was captured by sequencing in a study of T cell repertoires in cytomegalovirus infection. About the research overall: Shared public TCR beta signatures pointed to both CMV infection and a matching HLA type.

This clonotype was seen repeatedly, ten times or more. The antigen is not known. Overall study results and limits: Public TCR beta family frequency separated CMV-and-HLA carriers, including in an independent cohort. Dominating the ex vivo response were TCR beta clonotypes that were CMV-specific and HLA-C-restricted.

CDR1 is SGHVS and CDR2 is FQNEAQ in the germline V gene. The CDR3 is made up of 16 amino acids. The ends were cut back, 8 bases at V and 6 bases at J, with 23 bases in the middle. TCRdb redid the calling of the reads with MiXCR, one entry per CDR3 protein. The data contain about 130,000 distinct CDR3 sequences, 7% to 9.5% of them seen just once; the ten biggest clones take up around 9.1%. The clonotype originates from a human donor in good health (CMV status not recorded). Some clones in this sample may be carry-over from other donors' samples. The sample taken for sequencing was PBMCs. The rearrangement uses TRBV7-8 and TRBJ1-5; TRBD1 might be the D (5 bases). The CDR3 DNA reads TGTGCCAGCGGCGAAAGAGAGCAGGGTTTTAGTCAGCCCCAGCATTTT. Residues: CASGEREQGFSQPQHF.